These 29 T cell receptor beta chains were sequenced from one sample in a study of T-cell memory formation after mild COVID-19. Each CDR3 protein is one row after TCRdb ran MiXCR on the 5' RACE reads. Of approximately 410,000 distinct CDR3 sequences listed, under 25% are singletons. Sequenced input: PBMCs or a T cell subset sorted from them (not recorded which). All receptors come from an adult woman who had mild COVID-19 (a few samples of this study predate the infection). Cell type and time point are not known.

Here the CDR3 DNA reads TGTGCCAGCAGCTTGGCGGACGCCGGGGAGCTGTTTTTT. This codes for CASSLADAGELFF. The chain carries TRBV5-6 and TRBJ2-2; D is unclear. V shed 0 bases and J shed 6 bases, with 6 bases lying between them. CDR1 and CDR2 from the germline V gene are SGHDT and YYEEEE. CDR3 length: 13 amino acids.

The rearrangement uses TRBV6-5 and TRBJ2-1; 9 bases are shared with TRBD2. The CDR3 runs 15 residues. The V gene's germline CDR1 is MNHEY and CDR2 SVGAGI. Trimming took 8 bases from V and 5 from J; bases not matched to a gene: 10. The CDR3 bases are TGTGCCAGCCAGTATAGCGGGAGTTCTGACAATGAGCAGTTCTTC. Translating gives CASQYSGSSDNEQFF.

The CDR3 sequence is CASSIGTGSFYEQYF. The CDR3 DNA sequence: TGTGCCAGTAGTATCGGGACAGGGTCATTCTACGAGCAGTACTTC. The chain uses TRBV19 and TRBJ2-7, with TRBD1 matching 9 bases. This CDR3 comprises 15 residues. The V segment lost 3 bases and the J segment 3 bases; nucleotides outside the gene matches: 6. Germline assignment: CDR1 LNHDA and CDR2 SQIVND (reference sequence). Using reference TRBV19 and TRBJ2-7 for the parts outside the CDR3, the full variable domain is DGGITQSPKYLFRKEGQNVTLSCEQNLNHDAMYWYRQDPGQGLRLIYYSQIVNDFQKGDIAEGYSVSREKKESFPLTVTSAQKNPTAFYLCASSIGTGSFYEQYFGPGTRLTVT.

The table lists this clonotype with a few counts. This chain joins TRBV20-1 and TRBJ1-1; 8 nucleotides align to TRBD1. J gave up 1 base and V 2 bases, and 0 bases lay outside the gene matches. The length of the CDR3 is 13 residues. Germline-derived CDR1 and CDR2 are DFQATT and SNEGSKA (reference sequence). DNA of the CDR3: TGCAGTGCTAGACAGGGGGCGAACACTGAAGCTTTCTTT. Translating gives CSARQGANTEAFF.

This clonotype turned up a few times. The rearrangement uses TRBV4-2 and TRBJ2-7; D is undetermined. CDR3 length: 17 amino acids. V was clipped by 0 bases and J by 0 bases, with 15 bases between them. Germline V gene sequence: CDR1 LGHNA, CDR2 YNFKEQ. This chain's CDR3 is CASSQDKVLVHSYEQYF. The CDR3 coding sequence is TGTGCCAGCAGCCAAGATAAGGTGCTAGTCCACTCCTACGAGCAGTACTTC.

The CDR3 sequence is CATSDRTSIHEQYF. The CDR3 DNA reads TGTGCCACCAGTGACCGTACTAGTATCCACGAGCAGTACTTC. The chain couples TRBV24-1 to TRBJ2-7; D perhaps matches TRBD2 (5 bases). The ends were cut back, 4 bases at V and 5 bases at J, with 14 bases in the middle. The germline V gene has CDR1 KGHDR and CDR2 SFDVKD. This CDR3 contains 14 residues.

This clonotype has only a few counts. The chain joins TRBV18 to TRBJ2-1; 14 bases agree with TRBD2. The CDR3 has 17 amino acids. V lost 2 bases, J lost 5 bases, and 5 bases stayed unmatched. Germline V gene sequence: CDR1 KGHSH, CDR2 LQKENI. CDR3 nucleotide sequence: TGTGCCAGCTCACCAACCGGGACTAGCGGGAGAGACAATGAGCAGTTCTTC. Amino acids: CASSPTGTSGRDNEQFF.

This rearrangement joins TRBV12-3 or TRBV12-4 to TRBJ1-1; D unclear. The CDR3 is made up of 15 amino acids. V lost 3 bases and J lost 5, with 16 bases in between. This chain's CDR3 is CASSFGPGFETEAFF. CDR3 nucleotides: TGTGCCAGCAGTTTTGGGCCTGGGTTCGAGACTGAAGCTTTCTTT.

This clonotype was seen a handful of times. The chain uses TRBV7-2 and TRBJ2-7; D gene unclear. Trimming took off 3 bases at V and 6 bases at J, with 12 bases between the two ends. Germline CDR1 reads SGHTA; CDR2 reads FQGNSA. The CDR3 length is 13 residues. The CDR3 spells CASSLGTSPEQYF. CDR3 in DNA: TGTGCCAGCAGCTTGGGTACAAGTCCCGAGCAGTACTTC.

Regarding this clonotype: The junction departs from germline at one end; a sequencing error may be responsible. The gene calls are TRBV7-9 and TRBJ2-7; no clear D gene. The germline CDR1 and CDR2 sequences are SEHNR and FQNEAQ (reference sequence). This CDR3 is 12 amino acids long. CDR3 amino acids: CASSLGASRLVF. CDR3 coding DNA: TGTGCCAGCAGCTTAGGGGCCAGTCGCCTGGTTTTC.

This sequence joins TRBV4-1 and TRBJ2-1; 7 bases agree with TRBD1. V shed 5 bases, J shed 9 bases, and the junction held 7 bases outside the gene matches. CDR1 MGHRA and CDR2 YSYEKL come from the germline V gene. The CDR3 extends over 13 amino acids. CDR3 DNA: TGCGCCAGCAGCTACCGGGACAGCGGTGAGCAGTTCTTC. This translates into CASSYRDSGEQFF.

In DNA form, the CDR3 reads TGTGCCAGCAGCGCCAACCCCGGGACAGGGTCCTACAATGAGCAGTTCTTC. It encodes CASSANPGTGSYNEQFF. V gene TRBV9 combines with J gene TRBJ2-1; 9 bases are a match to TRBD1. Trimming at V came to 3 bases and at J to 1 base, leaving 8 bases not matched to a gene. Germline values: CDR1 SGDLS, CDR2 YYNGEE. The CDR3 loop spans 17 amino acids.

V usage is TRBV5-1 and J usage is TRBJ1-4, with no clear D. CDR3 length equals 16 residues. V shed 5 bases and J shed 5 bases, with 19 bases lying between them. The V gene's germline CDR1 is SGHRS and CDR2 YFSETQ. CDR3 amino acids: CASSPLSRAENEKLFF. CDR3 sequence (DNA): TGCGCCAGCAGTCCCCTAAGTAGAGCAGAAAATGAAAAACTGTTTTTT.

This clonotype occurred a few times. The J gene is TRBJ1-1, the V gene TRBV4-3; D is perhaps TRBD1 (6 bases). The CDR3 loop spans 16 amino acids. Trimming stripped 5 bases from V and 0 bases from J, with 16 bases between. Germline V gives CDR1 LGHNA, CDR2 YSLEER. CDR3 sequence (DNA): TGCGCCAGCAGCAAAGGGGGAGGGTGGATGAACACTGAAGCTTTCTTT. It codes for CASSKGGGWMNTEAFF.

This clonotype came up a few times. This rearrangement joins TRBV18 to TRBJ2-7, with 7 nucleotides matching TRBD1. V was clipped by 3 bases and J by 4 bases; unmatched bases: 12. Germline V gene lookup returns CDR1 KGHSH and CDR2 LQKENI. The CDR3 is made up of 16 amino acids. The CDR3 nucleotides are TGTGCCAGCTCACCGTTCCCGGGACAGACTGATTACGAGCAGTACTTC. Amino acids: CASSPFPGQTDYEQYF.

The rearrangement uses TRBV7-9 and TRBJ1-1; D ambiguous. The V end was cut by 8 bases, the J end by 6 bases, with 10 bases between. Germline V gives CDR1 SEHNR, CDR2 FQNEAQ (reference sequence). The CDR3 spans 11 residues. The CDR3 region is CASARNAEAFF. DNA for the CDR3: TGTGCCAGCGCACGAAACGCTGAAGCTTTCTTT.

The table lists this clonotype with a few counts. The chain combines TRBV20-1 with TRBJ2-7, with D perhaps matching TRBD2 (6 bases). Germline CDR1 is DFQATT and CDR2 is SNEGSKA (reference sequence). V dropped 2 bases and J dropped 4 bases, with 15 bases sitting between them. The CDR3 is 14 amino acids. The CDR3 loop is CSARREGRPYEQYF. As DNA, the CDR3 is TGCAGTGCTAGAAGAGAGGGGAGGCCTTACGAGCAGTACTTC.

This clonotype has only one observation. The chain joins TRBV27 to TRBJ2-7; D gene uncertain. The CDR3 has 12 residues. CDR1 is MNHEY and CDR2 is SMNVEV in the germline V gene (reference sequence). V was trimmed by 8 bases and J by 2 bases, leaving 10 bases between them. The CDR3 DNA sequence: TGTGCCAGCGTGGCTGATACCTACGAGCAGTACTTC. Translating gives CASVADTYEQYF.

This chain connects TRBV7-9 to TRBJ2-6, with D uncertain. Germline V gene data show CDR1 as SEHNR and CDR2 as FQNEAQ (reference sequence). The V and J ends lost 4 bases and 0 bases respectively, with 4 bases between them. The CDR3 runs to 14 residues. CDR3 protein: CASSWLSGANVLTF. The CDR3 coding sequence is TGTGCCAGCAGCTGGCTCTCTGGGGCCAACGTCCTGACTTTC.

This clonotype appeared a few times. CDR3 nucleotide sequence: TGTGCCAGCAGCGTAGGAGTAGCGGGAGGGTCCTCCGTCAATGAGCAGTTCTTC. Its translation: CASSVGVAGGSSVNEQFF. This chain joins TRBV9 and TRBJ2-1; 11 positions agree with TRBD2. J was trimmed by 6 bases and V by 0 bases; bases with no gene match: 11. CDR1 and CDR2 (germline): SGDLS, YYNGEE. The CDR3 length is 18 residues.

The V gene is TRBV6-5, the J gene TRBJ1-2; TRBD1 matches at 9 bases. Trimming took 4 bases from V and 8 from J; bases not matched to a gene: 5. The CDR3 covers 13 residues. The germline V gene has CDR1 MNHEY and CDR2 SVGAGI. The CDR3 sequence: CASSFRTGVGYTF. The CDR3 DNA reads TGTGCCAGCAGTTTCCGGACAGGGGTCGGCTACACCTTC.

This clonotype was seen ten or more times. This sequence joins TRBV5-6 and TRBJ2-7, with D possibly TRBD1 on 5 matching bases. The CDR3 consists of 13 residues. V was pared by 4 bases and J by 4 bases, with 12 bases between. CDR1 and CDR2 from the germline V gene are SGHDT and YYEEEE. The CDR3, as DNA: TGTGCCAGCAGCGAGTTTACAGGTTACGAGCAGTACTTC. Encoded protein: CASSEFTGYEQYF.

The chain has TRBV4-2 and TRBJ2-1, with 9 bases aligning to TRBD2. From germline, CDR1 is LGHNA and CDR2 YNFKEQ. The CDR3 loop spans 16 amino acids. The J segment lost 3 bases and the V segment lost 2 bases, leaving 5 bases of the junction unmatched. The CDR3 loop is CASSQSSGNLYNEQFF. The CDR3, as DNA: TGTGCCAGCAGCCAATCTAGCGGGAACCTCTACAATGAGCAGTTCTTC.

V usage is TRBV24-1 and J usage is TRBJ2-1, with no clear D. CDR1 and CDR2 from the germline V gene are KGHDR and SFDVKD. Trimming pared 5 bases from V and 10 bases from J, leaving 11 bases between. The CDR3 spans 12 residues. This chain's CDR3 is CATSGDPREQFF. The CDR3 DNA is TGTGCCACCAGTGGGGATCCCCGGGAGCAGTTCTTC.

V usage is TRBV27 and J usage is TRBJ1-2; D call uncertain. V gave up 0 bases and J gave up 2 bases, with 7 bases separating them. Germline loops: CDR1 MNHEY, CDR2 SMNVEV (reference sequence). This CDR3 spans 14 amino acids. The chain's CDR3 is CASSLSGLNYGYTF. The CDR3 DNA reads TGTGCCAGCAGTTTATCGGGCCTAAACTATGGCTACACCTTC.

V is TRBV3-1 and J is TRBJ1-5; D is possibly TRBD1 (6 bases). V gave up 8 bases and J gave up 3 bases, with 17 bases separating them. The CDR3 consists of 15 residues. Germline V gene data show CDR1 as LGHDT and CDR2 as YNNKEL (reference sequence). The CDR3 bases are TGTGCCAGCCCGCGCCCTACAGGGAACAATCAGCCCCAGCATTTT. Translation gives CASPRPTGNNQPQHF.

The chain carries TRBV5-1 and TRBJ2-2; no clear D gene. Germline CDR1 and CDR2: SGHRS and YFSETQ. The CDR3 totals 15 residues. Deletions cut 0 bases from V and 0 bases from J, with 6 bases between. CDR3 region: CASSLAVTNTGELFF. The CDR3 DNA reads as TGCGCCAGCAGCTTGGCGGTTACGAACACCGGGGAGCTGTTTTTT.

The chain links TRBV15 to TRBJ2-1; D is unclear. From germline, CDR1 is LNHNV and CDR2 YYDKDF (reference sequence). This CDR3 comprises 14 residues. The V gene lost 4 bases and the J gene lost 6 bases, with 13 bases spanning the gap. This chain's CDR3 is CATSKNYLGNEQFF. The CDR3 bases are TGTGCCACCAGCAAGAATTACTTGGGCAATGAGCAGTTCTTC.

This clonotype was picked up a small number of times. The chain has TRBV29-1 and TRBJ2-7, with TRBD2 matching over 10 bases. This CDR3 has 19 amino acids. The J segment lost 2 bases and the V segment lost 1 base, leaving 17 bases of the junction unmatched. Germline V lookup: CDR1 SQVTM, CDR2 ANQGSEA. CDR3 in amino acids: CSVEVWHQGLADLPYEQYF. The CDR3 DNA reads as TGCAGCGTTGAAGTCTGGCACCAAGGACTAGCGGACCTCCCCTACGAGCAGTACTTC.